Below, 21 T cell receptor beta chains from the same sample are listed, as sequenced in a study of early T cells in non-severe SARS-CoV-2 infection. TCRdb re-called the 5' RACE reads with MiXCR, one entry per CDR3 protein. This table has 75,000 to 80,000 distinct CDR3 sequences, 15% to 18% appearing once. What was sequenced was whole blood. Source of these receptors: an adult who was a healthcare worker with PCR-confirmed SARS-CoV-2 infection or an uninfected control (not recorded which).

Only a few counts were recorded for this clonotype. V is TRBV20-1 and J is TRBJ1-4; 8 nucleotides line up with TRBD1. Germline V gene lookup returns CDR1 DFQATT and CDR2 SNEGSKA (reference sequence). The CDR3 contains 16 residues. V lost 6 bases and J lost 0; bases outside the gene matches: 9. CDR3 sequence: CSAGQGAHPTNEKLFF. As DNA, the CDR3 is TGCAGTGCGGGGCAGGGGGCCCACCCAACTAATGAAAAACTGTTTTTT.

A few counts support this clonotype. The V and J genes are TRBV7-9 and TRBJ1-1, with D possibly being TRBD1 (6 bases). This CDR3 is built from 17 residues. The ends were cut back, 4 bases at V and 0 bases at J, with 18 bases in the middle. Germline CDR1 and CDR2: SEHNR and FQNEAQ (reference sequence). The chain's CDR3 is CASSSRRQAPMNTEAFF. CDR3 nucleotides: TGTGCCAGCAGCTCACGACGACAGGCACCAATGAACACTGAAGCTTTCTTT.

Only a few counts were recorded for this clonotype. The chain couples TRBV7-2 to TRBJ1-2; D gene uncertain. V was pared by 2 bases and J by 3 bases, with 10 bases between. The CDR3 covers 14 residues. CDR1 and CDR2 from the germline V gene are SGHTA and FQGNSA. The CDR3 bases are TGTGCCAGCAGCTTAACTAGGATAGACTATGGCTACACCTTC. This sequence encodes CASSLTRIDYGYTF.

This chain connects TRBV5-4 to TRBJ1-2; the D is unclear. Deletions cut 1 base from V and 3 bases from J, with 4 bases between. This CDR3 region has 12 residues. Per germline, CDR1 SGHNT and CDR2 YYREEE (reference sequence). The CDR3 is CASSLTDYGYTF. The CDR3 DNA is TGTGCCAGCAGCTTGACGGACTATGGCTACACCTTC.

This clonotype was observed a few times. The V and J genes are TRBV2 and TRBJ2-1; the match to TRBD1 covers 8 bases. CDR1 and CDR2 from the germline V gene are SNHLY and FYNNEI. V lost 5 bases, J lost 7 bases, and 4 bases stayed unmatched. The CDR3 spans 13 residues. The CDR3 DNA sequence: TGTGCCAGCAGTCGACAGGGGATGAATGAGCAGTTCTTC. Its protein is CASSRQGMNEQFF.

This clonotype was observed a handful of times. This chain links TRBV14 with TRBJ2-1; 8 bases align to TRBD2. The ends lost 4 bases at V and 1 base at J; junction bases unmatched: 6. The CDR3 is made up of 16 amino acids. Germline V gives CDR1 SGHDN, CDR2 FVKESK. This chain's CDR3 is CASSRSGIISYNEQFF. The CDR3 nucleotides read TGTGCCAGCAGCCGTAGCGGGATAATATCCTACAATGAGCAGTTCTTC.

The chain combines TRBV18 with TRBJ1-2; 9 nucleotides line up with TRBD1. V shed 6 bases, J shed 3 bases, and the junction held 5 bases outside the gene matches. Germline assignment: CDR1 KGHSH and CDR2 LQKENI. The CDR3 is 14 residues long. The CDR3 nucleotides read TGTGCCAGCTCTTTCAGGACAGGGGACTATGGCTACACCTTC. Translated, it gives CASSFRTGDYGYTF.

This clonotype was found a few times. The genes are TRBV3-1 and TRBJ2-3, with 10 nucleotides matching TRBD2. The CDR3 extends over 18 amino acids. The ends lost 0 bases at V and 2 bases at J; junction bases unmatched: 8. CDR1 and CDR2 (germline): LGHDT, YNNKEL (reference sequence). The CDR3 nucleotides read TGTGCCAGCAGCCAAGATCGGCTAGCGGGAGTGGACACAGATACGCAGTATTTT. Translation gives CASSQDRLAGVDTDTQYF.

The sample holds a few counts of this clonotype. The chain combines TRBV3-1 with TRBJ2-1; 12 nucleotides agree with TRBD2. After removal of 0 bases from V and 2 bases from J, the junction contained 8 bases not matched to a gene. Looked up from germline, CDR1 is LGHDT and CDR2 is YNNKEL (reference sequence). This CDR3 has 19 residues. The chain's CDR3 is CASSQDLLAGGRPYNEQFF. In nucleotides, the CDR3 is TGTGCCAGCAGCCAAGATTTACTAGCGGGGGGCCGCCCCTACAATGAGCAGTTCTTC.

This clonotype was found many times. This chain links TRBV5-1 with TRBJ2-7; 9 bases are a match to TRBD1. The CDR3 sequence is 16 residues long. CDR1 and CDR2 (germline): SGHRS, YFSETQ. The J segment lost 1 base and the V segment lost 0 bases, leaving 5 bases of the junction unmatched. CDR3 region: CASSLAAGTGSYEQYF. The CDR3 nucleotides read TGCGCCAGCAGCTTGGCTGCCGGGACAGGGTCCTACGAGCAGTACTTC.

The chain combines TRBV6-5 with TRBJ2-7; 7 bases fit TRBD1. Unmatched junction bases numbered 8, after V lost 10 bases and J lost 2 bases. CDR1 is MNHEY and CDR2 is SVGAGI in the germline V gene. The CDR3 spans 13 residues. For the CDR3, the DNA is TGTGCCACGTCACCGGGACAGACCTACGAGCAGTACTTC. Amino acid sequence: CATSPGQTYEQYF.

There are a few counts of this clonotype. This rearrangement joins TRBV7-2 to TRBJ2-2; TRBD1 is a possible D gene (6 bases). CDR1 is SGHTA and CDR2 is FQGNSA in the germline V gene. The CDR3 totals 15 residues. Trimming removed 5 bases at V and 5 bases at J, with 15 bases between. The CDR3 coding sequence is TGTGCCAGCAGCCTGAACAGGGTAGAGACCGGGGAGCTGTTTTTT. Protein: CASSLNRVETGELFF.

The V and J genes are TRBV7-9 and TRBJ2-7; perhaps TRBD2 as D (5 bases). The CDR3 totals 14 residues. Trimming removed 5 bases at V and 2 bases at J, with 13 bases between. Germline CDR1 is SEHNR and CDR2 is FQNEAQ (reference sequence). CDR3 region: CASSLDLRAYEQYF. For the CDR3, the DNA is TGTGCCAGCAGCCTGGACCTGAGGGCCTACGAGCAGTACTTC.

This clonotype was seen a few times. This chain uses TRBV10-3 with TRBJ1-1, with D possibly matching TRBD1 (6 bases). This CDR3 contains 14 residues. Germline-derived CDR1 and CDR2 are ENHRY and SYGVKD. Trimming removed 5 bases at V and 0 bases at J, with 10 bases between. CDR3 nucleotides: TGTGCCATCAGTAGACAGGCCCTGAACACTGAAGCTTTCTTT. Protein product: CAISRQALNTEAFF.

The J gene is TRBJ1-5, the V gene TRBV20-1; D is ambiguous. Trimming left V 3 bases short and J 5 bases short, with 14 bases between. The germline V gene encodes CDR1 DFQATT and CDR2 SNEGSKA (reference sequence). The CDR3 extends over 14 amino acids. CDR3 residues: CSARPPWRDQPQHF. The CDR3 DNA reads as TGCAGTGCTAGGCCCCCCTGGAGGGATCAGCCCCAGCATTTT.

This clonotype was counted many times. The rearrangement links TRBV19 to TRBJ2-5, with 8 bases identical to TRBD1. The CDR3 contains 15 residues. The germline CDR1 and CDR2 sequences are LNHDA and SQIVND (reference sequence). V was pared by 1 base and J by 4 bases, with 5 bases of the junction left unmatched. The CDR3 here is CASSIADRAGETQYF. For the CDR3, the DNA is TGTGCCAGTAGTATAGCGGACAGGGCCGGAGAGACCCAGTACTTC.

The count of this clonotype is one. CDR3 region: CASSLEGQNTGELFF. CDR3 nucleotides: TGTGCCAGCAGCTTAGAGGGACAGAACACCGGGGAGCTGTTTTTT. J is TRBJ2-2 and V is TRBV7-3, with D possibly TRBD1 on 6 matching bases. The CDR3 spans 15 residues. Trimming removed 2 bases from V and 1 base from J, with 8 bases in between. Germline CDR1 reads SGHTA; CDR2 reads FQGTGA.

This clonotype was observed at least ten times. This sequence joins TRBV7-6 and TRBJ2-1; 9 positions agree with TRBD2. The V gene's germline CDR1 is SGHVS and CDR2 FNYEAQ. CDR3 length: 17 residues. V dropped 2 bases and J dropped 0; count of bases not matched to a gene: 5. CDR3 DNA sequence: TGTGCCAGCAGCTTAAGTAGCGGGGGAAGCTCCTACAATGAGCAGTTCTTC. It codes for CASSLSSGGSSYNEQFF.

The J gene is TRBJ1-2, the V gene TRBV20-1; TRBD1 might be the D (5 bases). There are 15 residues in the CDR3. The V gene lost 3 bases and the J gene lost 3 bases, with 17 bases spanning the gap. Germline CDR1 is DFQATT and CDR2 is SNEGSKA (reference sequence). CDR3 nucleotides: TGCAGTGCTAGGCGAGAGGGGAGGCGTGACTATGGCTACACCTTC. Its protein is CSARREGRRDYGYTF.

This clonotype was observed at least ten times. The rearrangement joins TRBV28 to TRBJ2-1, with TRBD2 matching 10 bases. The V gene's germline CDR1 is MDHEN and CDR2 SYDVKM. The CDR3 is 15 amino acids. V was clipped by 5 bases and J by 9 bases; unmatched bases: 10. CDR3 residues: CASSKLAGVRAEQFF. The CDR3 bases are TGTGCCAGCAGTAAGCTAGCGGGGGTGCGGGCTGAGCAGTTCTTC.

The chain couples TRBV7-9 to TRBJ1-5; 7 bases map to TRBD1. The germline CDR1 and CDR2 sequences are SEHNR and FQNEAQ (reference sequence). V lost 0 bases to trimming and J lost 6 bases; unmatched junction nucleotides: 5. The length of the CDR3 is 15 residues. The CDR3 nucleotides are TGTGCCAGCAGCTTAGCAGGGGGCTTCGCTCAGCCCCAGCATTTT. Protein product: CASSLAGGFAQPQHF.